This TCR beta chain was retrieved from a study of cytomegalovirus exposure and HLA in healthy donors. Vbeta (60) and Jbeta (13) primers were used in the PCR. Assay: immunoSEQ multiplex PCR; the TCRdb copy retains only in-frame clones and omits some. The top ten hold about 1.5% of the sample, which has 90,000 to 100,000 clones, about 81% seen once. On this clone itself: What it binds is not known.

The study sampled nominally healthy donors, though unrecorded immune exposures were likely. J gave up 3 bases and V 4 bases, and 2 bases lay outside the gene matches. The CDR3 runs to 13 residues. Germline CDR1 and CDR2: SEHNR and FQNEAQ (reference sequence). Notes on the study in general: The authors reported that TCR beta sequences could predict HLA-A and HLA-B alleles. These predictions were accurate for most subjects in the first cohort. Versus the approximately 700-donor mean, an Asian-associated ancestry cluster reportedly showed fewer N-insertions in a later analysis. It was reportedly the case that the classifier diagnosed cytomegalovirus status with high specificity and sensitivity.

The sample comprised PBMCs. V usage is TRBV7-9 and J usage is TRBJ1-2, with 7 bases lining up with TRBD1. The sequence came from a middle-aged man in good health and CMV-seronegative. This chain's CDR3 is CASSSTGDYGYTF. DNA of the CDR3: TGTGCCAGCAGCTCAACAGGGGACTATGGCTACACCTTC.